Each of the 24 T cell receptor beta chains below was sequenced from the same sample in a study of T cells after posttransplantation cyclophosphamide. TCRdb's table, derived via immunoSEQ multiplex PCR, lists solely in-frame clones and lacks some. This sample has around 9,000 clones, with 98% found just once. The sample consisted of naive CD8+ T cells sorted from PBMCs. The receptors derive from a man aged 50 to 59 in good health, CMV-negative, and a related stem cell transplant donor.

The V and J genes are TRBV5-6 and TRBJ2-3; D possibly corresponds to TRBD1 (6 bases). Trimming shortened V by 5 bases and J by 2 bases, and 18 bases separated the two germline ends. The CDR3 spans 16 residues. Germline CDR1 reads SGHDT; CDR2 reads YYEEEE. As DNA, the CDR3 is TGTGCCAGCAGGGAGAGGTGGACAGAGAACACAGATACGCAGTATTTT. Translating it yields CASRERWTENTDTQYF. The whole variable domain, filled in from reference TRBV5-6 and TRBJ2-3, reads DAGVTQSPTHLIKTRGQQVTLRCSPKSGHDTVSWYQQALGQGPQFIFQYYEEEERQRGNFPDRFSGHQFPNYSSELNVNALLLGDSALYLCASRERWTENTDTQYFGPGTRLTVL.

The gene calls are TRBV7-8 and TRBJ2-2; 14 bases are a match to TRBD2. Germline lookup yields CDR1 SGHVS and CDR2 FQNEAQ. CDR3 length equals 17 residues. The junction had 4 bases not matched to a gene; V was cut back by 0 bases and J by 7 bases. In DNA, the CDR3 is TGTGCCAGCAGCTTAGCGGGACTAGCGGGGGAGGTCGGGGAGCTGTTTTTT. Translated, it gives CASSLAGLAGEVGELFF. The full variable domain, rest sourced from reference TRBV7-8 and TRBJ2-2, is GAGVSQSPRYKVAKRGQDVALRCDPISGHVSLFWYQQALGQGPEFLTYFQNEAQLDKSGLPSDRFFAERPEGSVSTLKIQRTQQEDSAVYLCASSLAGLAGEVGELFFGEGSRLTVL.

This chain links TRBV7-9 with TRBJ2-1, with 7 bases that match TRBD2. V gave up 11 bases and J gave up 9 bases; unmatched junction bases: 16. Per the germline V gene, CDR1 is SEHNR and CDR2 is FQNEAQ (reference sequence). The CDR3 sequence is 14 residues long. CDR3 DNA: TGTGCCTATTATGGGGACTACCTCGGCAGTGAGCAGTTCTTC. As protein: CAYYGDYLGSEQFF.

The chain is built from TRBV7-6 and TRBJ2-1; 12 nucleotides line up with TRBD2. J lost 0 bases, V lost 5 bases, and 5 bases had no gene match. This CDR3 region has 17 residues. The germline gives CDR1 SGHVS, CDR2 FNYEAQ. CDR3 region: CASSPATSGSSYNEQFF. For the CDR3, the DNA is TGTGCCAGCAGCCCAGCGACTAGCGGGAGCTCCTACAATGAGCAGTTCTTC.

This rearrangement joins TRBV5-1 to TRBJ2-1; 10 nucleotides line up with TRBD2. Germline CDR1 and CDR2: SGHRS and YFSETQ. This CDR3 comprises 16 residues. Germline trimming cut 0 bases from V and 2 bases from J; bases unmatched to any gene: 2. For the CDR3, the DNA is TGCGCCAGCAGCTTGGTTAGCGGGGGGACCTACAATGAGCAGTTCTTC. It yields the protein CASSLVSGGTYNEQFF. Supplemented by reference TRBV5-1 and TRBJ2-1, the full variable domain reads KAGVTQTPRYLIKTRGQQVTLSCSPISGHRSVSWYQQTPGQGLQFLFEYFSETQRNKGNFPGRFSGRQFSNSRSEMNVSTLELGDSALYLCASSLVSGGTYNEQFFGPGTRLTVL.

This chain links TRBV5-5 with TRBJ2-5; tentatively, D is TRBD1 (6 bases). Germline V gene data show CDR1 as SGHKS and CDR2 as YYEKEE (reference sequence). Trimming took off 5 bases at V and 2 bases at J, with 16 bases between the two ends. This CDR3 comprises 15 residues. In DNA, the CDR3 is TGTGCCAGCAGTCTACAGGGAGTCGGGCAAGAGACCCAGTACTTC. Encoded protein: CASSLQGVGQETQYF.

The J gene is TRBJ2-3, the V gene TRBV5-5; tentative D call: TRBD1 (5 bases). CDR3 length: 17 amino acids. Per germline, CDR1 SGHKS and CDR2 YYEKEE (reference sequence). The ends were cut back, 4 bases at V and 4 bases at J, with 22 bases in the middle. CDR3 coding DNA: TGTGCCAGCAGCCCGTCAGGGTGGGATACCCTCGCAGATACGCAGTATTTT. It is translated as CASSPSGWDTLADTQYF.

The V gene is TRBV4-3, the J gene TRBJ2-2, with 8 bases that match TRBD2. CDR1 is LGHNA and CDR2 is YSLEER in the germline V gene. CDR3 length equals 18 residues. V gave up 5 bases and J gave up 3 bases; unmatched junction bases: 14. The CDR3 is CASSSYRGRGGDTGELFF. CDR3 sequence (DNA): TGCGCCAGCAGCTCCTACCGAGGACGGGGGGGCGACACCGGGGAGCTGTTTTTT.

The CDR3 coding sequence is TGCAGCGCGGAGGGCACCAGCGAACACAATGAGCAGTTCTTC. This codes for CSAEGTSEHNEQFF. The chain carries TRBV29-1 and TRBJ2-1, with D possibly matching TRBD2 (6 bases). The CDR3 covers 14 residues. The ends were cut back, 7 bases at V and 5 bases at J, with 18 bases in the middle. Germline V gene data show CDR1 as SQVTM and CDR2 as ANQGSEA.

V is TRBV2 and J is TRBJ1-5; D not certain. CDR1 and CDR2 from the germline V gene are SNHLY and FYNNEI. The CDR3 sequence is 14 residues long. Trimming left V 8 bases short and J 0 bases short, with 11 bases between. The CDR3 DNA is TGTGCCAGCTGTCCCGGTTATAGCAATCAGCCCCAGCATTTT. Translated: CASCPGYSNQPQHF. The full variable domain, in which reference TRBV2 and TRBJ1-5 provide the parts outside the CDR3, is EPEVTQTPSHQVTQMGQEVILRCVPISNHLYFYWYRQILGQKVEFLVSFYNNEISEKSEIFDDQFSVERPDGSNFTLKIRSTKLEDSAMYFCASCPGYSNQPQHFGDGTRLSIL.

DNA of the CDR3: TGTGCCAGCAGACAAGGGGTGGGACACATGAACACTGAAGCTTTCTTT. Encoded protein: CASRQGVGHMNTEAFF. The V and J genes are TRBV6-6 and TRBJ1-1; maybe TRBD1 (6 bases). V was clipped by 6 bases and J by 0 bases, with 17 bases between them. Germline CDR1 and CDR2: MNHNY and SVGAGI (reference sequence). This CDR3 is built from 16 residues.

V usage is TRBV10-1 and J usage is TRBJ2-7, with 13 bases fitting TRBD2. The CDR3 spans 16 residues. Germline CDR1 is WNHNN and CDR2 is SYGVQD (reference sequence). V lost 4 bases and J lost 0; bases outside the gene matches: 3. This CDR3 reads CASSGTSGSRSYEQYF. DNA for the CDR3: TGCGCCAGCAGTGGGACTAGCGGGAGTCGCTCCTACGAGCAGTACTTC.

The genes are TRBV4-1 and TRBJ2-7; 8 bases align to TRBD1. Germline V lookup: CDR1 MGHRA, CDR2 YSYEKL. The trim removed 4 bases at V and 3 bases at J, leaving 8 bases unmatched. CDR3 length: 15 amino acids. CDR3 coding DNA: TGCGCCAGCAGCCGCACCGGGACAGGTGACTACGAGCAGTACTTC. It codes for CASSRTGTGDYEQYF.

This chain links TRBV7-6 with TRBJ2-2; possible D gene TRBD1, 5 bases. V lost 5 bases, J lost 1 base, and 11 bases lay in between. This CDR3 region has 15 residues. In germline, CDR1 is SGHVS, CDR2 FNYEAQ. The CDR3 nucleotides read TGTGCCAGCAGCCGGTTAGGACAGAACACCGGGGAGCTGTTTTTT. It translates to CASSRLGQNTGELFF.

CDR3 residues: CASSLLRSDEQFF. In nucleotides, the CDR3 is TGTGCCAGCAGCTTGTTAAGGAGCGATGAGCAGTTCTTC. The chain uses TRBV5-6 and TRBJ2-1; D remains unclear. Looked up from germline, CDR1 is SGHDT and CDR2 is YYEEEE. This CDR3 has 13 residues. V lost 1 base, J lost 8 bases, and 10 bases lay in between. Drawing the rest from reference TRBV5-6 and TRBJ2-1, the complete variable domain is DAGVTQSPTHLIKTRGQQVTLRCSPKSGHDTVSWYQQALGQGPQFIFQYYEEEERQRGNFPDRFSGHQFPNYSSELNVNALLLGDSALYLCASSLLRSDEQFFGPGTRLTVL.

This chain joins TRBV2 and TRBJ2-2; 9 bases map to TRBD2. Trimming cost V 2 bases and J 0 bases; bases outside gene matches: 4. Germline-derived CDR1 and CDR2 are SNHLY and FYNNEI. This CDR3 has 17 amino acids. The CDR3 is CASSESAGGTNTGELFF. The DNA of the CDR3 is TGTGCCAGCAGTGAATCAGCGGGAGGCACGAACACCGGGGAGCTGTTTTTT.

This chain uses TRBV14 with TRBJ2-2, with D maybe TRBD2 (5 bases). Trimming removed 2 bases at V and 2 bases at J, with 12 bases between. The CDR3 covers 16 residues. Germline V gives CDR1 SGHDN, CDR2 FVKESK. The CDR3 loop is CASSQKRSGNTGELFF. Here the CDR3 DNA reads TGTGCCAGCAGCCAAAAACGCAGCGGTAACACCGGGGAGCTGTTTTTT.

The chain couples TRBV7-3 to TRBJ1-1; D might be TRBD1 (6 bases). Per the germline V gene, CDR1 is SGHTA and CDR2 is FQGTGA. CDR3 length equals 11 residues. V was trimmed by 5 bases and J by 10 bases, leaving 11 bases between them. The CDR3 DNA follows: TGTGCCAGCAGCGATCAGGGGAGAGCTTTCTTT. This codes for CASSDQGRAFF.

The chain couples TRBV5-6 to TRBJ2-5; D remains ambiguous. CDR1 and CDR2 from the germline V gene are SGHDT and YYEEEE. The CDR3 contains 11 residues. With 3 bases removed from V and 5 bases from J, the gap between germline ends came to 5 bases. The CDR3: CASSWRETQYF. CDR3 coding DNA: TGTGCCAGCAGCTGGCGGGAGACCCAGTACTTC.

The chain is built from TRBV4-1 and TRBJ1-4, with a possible D match to TRBD1 (5 bases). Looked up from germline, CDR1 is MGHRA and CDR2 is YSYEKL. Trimming left V 3 bases short and J 8 bases short, with 16 bases between. This CDR3 has 15 residues. CDR3 loop: CASSHVQMGHEKLFF. CDR3 nucleotide sequence: TGCGCCAGCAGCCATGTCCAAATGGGGCACGAAAAACTGTTTTTT.

The chain is built from TRBV7-9 and TRBJ2-7; the match to TRBD2 covers 7 bases. Per germline, CDR1 SEHNR and CDR2 FQNEAQ (reference sequence). J lost 6 bases, V lost 1 base, and 0 bases had no gene match. The CDR3 has 12 residues. In DNA, the CDR3 is TGTGCCAGCAGCTTAGGGACTAGCGAGCAGTACTTC. Protein product: CASSLGTSEQYF. Using reference TRBV7-9 and TRBJ2-7 for the parts outside the CDR3, the full variable domain is DTGVSQNPRHKITKRGQNVTFRCDPISEHNRLYWYRQTLGQGPEFLTYFQNEAQLEKSRLLSDRFSAERPKGSFSTLEIQRTEQGDSAMYLCASSLGTSEQYFGPGTRLTVT.

This clone came up once. This chain connects TRBV7-3 to TRBJ2-1; 7 bases are a match to TRBD2. This CDR3 spans 14 amino acids. Per germline, CDR1 SGHTA and CDR2 FQGTGA. V shed 4 bases and J 8 bases; nucleotides not matched to a gene: 8. This CDR3 reads CASSSRASGHEQFF. The DNA of the CDR3 is TGTGCCAGCAGCTCAAGGGCTAGCGGTCATGAGCAGTTCTTC.

This chain uses TRBV5-4 with TRBJ2-7, with 9 positions matching TRBD1. CDR3 length: 12 residues. V shed 9 bases, J shed 3 bases, and the junction held 4 bases outside the gene matches. Germline CDR1 is SGHNT and CDR2 is YYREEE (reference sequence). The CDR3 nucleotides are TGTGCCACCGAGGACAGGGGCTACGAGCAGTACTTC. This encodes CATEDRGYEQYF.

V is TRBV6-5 and J is TRBJ1-1; 7 bases fit TRBD1. CDR3 length equals 13 residues. V trimming: 5 bases; J trimming: 5 bases; junction bases outside the gene matches: 5. Per germline, CDR1 MNHEY and CDR2 SVGAGI. The CDR3 DNA is TGTGCCAGCAGTAGACTGACAGGGACTGAAGCTTTCTTT. Protein product: CASSRLTGTEAFF.